This T cell receptor (beta chain) is drawn from a study of T cells after yellow fever vaccination. Whole-study context: For low cell numbers, libraries were made with SMART-Seq v4 Ultra Low Input.

A single record per CDR3 protein comes from TCRdb applying MiXCR to the 5' RACE reads. The repertoire includes 300,000 to 350,000 distinct CDR3 sequences, approximately 3.9% of them detected once, and 24% sits in the top ten. This clonotype was counted a few times. Its antigen remains unidentified. Regarding the study as a whole: In post-booster samples, most primary-vaccination clones reappeared (approximately 96% CD4, around 87% CD8). Faster peaking, at day 5 versus 15, marked a secondary response that was weaker.

The sequencing used PBMCs, collected 5 days after the yellow fever booster vaccination. This TCR derives from a man aged 18-30 years who received the YFV17D yellow fever vaccine.

The CDR3 nucleotides are TGCAGTGCTAGAGATCTGCCCCTAGCCAAAAACATTCAGTACTTC. Encoded protein: CSARDLPLAKNIQYF. The rearrangement uses TRBV20-1 and TRBJ2-4; D is unresolved. This CDR3 spans 15 amino acids. The germline CDR1 and CDR2 sequences are DFQATT and SNEGSKA (reference sequence). Trimming removed 0 bases from V and 0 bases from J, with 9 bases in between.